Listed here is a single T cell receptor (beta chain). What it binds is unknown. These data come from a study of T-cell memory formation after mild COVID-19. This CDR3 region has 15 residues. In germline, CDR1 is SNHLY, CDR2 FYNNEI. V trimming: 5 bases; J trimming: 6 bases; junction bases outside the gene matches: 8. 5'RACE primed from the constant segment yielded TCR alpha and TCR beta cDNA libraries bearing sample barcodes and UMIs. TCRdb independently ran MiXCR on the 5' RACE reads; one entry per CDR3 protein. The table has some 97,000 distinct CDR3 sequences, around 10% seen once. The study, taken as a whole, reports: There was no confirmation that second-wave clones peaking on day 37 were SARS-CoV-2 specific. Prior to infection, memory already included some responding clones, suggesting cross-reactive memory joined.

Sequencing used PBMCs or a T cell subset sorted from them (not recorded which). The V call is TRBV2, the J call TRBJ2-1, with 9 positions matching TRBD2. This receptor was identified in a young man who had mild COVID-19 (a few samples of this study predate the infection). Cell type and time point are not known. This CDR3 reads CASSPLAGPPNEQFF. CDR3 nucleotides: TGTGCCAGCAGTCCCCTAGCGGGGCCCCCCAATGAGCAGTTCTTC. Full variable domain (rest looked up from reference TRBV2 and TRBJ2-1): EPEVTQTPSHQVTQMGQEVILRCVPISNHLYFYWYRQILGQKVEFLVSFYNNEISEKSEIFDDQFSVERPDGSNFTLKIRSTKLEDSAMYFCASSPLAGPPNEQFFGPGTRLTVL.